A selection of T cell receptor beta chains follows, all from one sample in a study of blood T cells in healthy people across ages. TCRdb recomputed calls from the 5' RACE reads with MiXCR, one row per CDR3 protein. Here the sample spans more than 1.4 million distinct CDR3 sequences, 42% being singletons. Sequencing was carried out using blood. Receptor source: a young woman in good health. Both conserved end residues are part of each CDR3. The order of the fields is V gene, J gene, clone size, CDR3 length, CDR3 protein. Size tells how often a clone was seen (once, few, many) or the class of an expanded clone, and some rows leave it out.

TRBV20-1	TRBJ1-2	-	12	CSAISGGEGYTF
TRBV29-1	TRBJ1-1	-	13	CSVDDRGTAEAFF
TRBV12-3/TRBV12-4	TRBJ2-1	-	17	CASSSSSGRAGYNEQFF
TRBV3-1	TRBJ1-1	-	16	CASSDRTGFLNTEAFF
TRBV6-2/TRBV6-3	TRBJ1-1	few	11	CASRRTTEAFF
TRBV21-1	TRBJ2-1	-	13	CASRARVGGEQFF
TRBV7-9	TRBJ1-4	-	15	CVSSTGQGDYEKLFF
TRBV11-2	TRBJ1-2	-	13	CASSLEVIHGYTF
TRBV20-1	TRBJ2-1	few	12	CSATREGNEQFF
TRBV10-3	TRBJ1-3	-	14	CAIRKGASGNTIYF